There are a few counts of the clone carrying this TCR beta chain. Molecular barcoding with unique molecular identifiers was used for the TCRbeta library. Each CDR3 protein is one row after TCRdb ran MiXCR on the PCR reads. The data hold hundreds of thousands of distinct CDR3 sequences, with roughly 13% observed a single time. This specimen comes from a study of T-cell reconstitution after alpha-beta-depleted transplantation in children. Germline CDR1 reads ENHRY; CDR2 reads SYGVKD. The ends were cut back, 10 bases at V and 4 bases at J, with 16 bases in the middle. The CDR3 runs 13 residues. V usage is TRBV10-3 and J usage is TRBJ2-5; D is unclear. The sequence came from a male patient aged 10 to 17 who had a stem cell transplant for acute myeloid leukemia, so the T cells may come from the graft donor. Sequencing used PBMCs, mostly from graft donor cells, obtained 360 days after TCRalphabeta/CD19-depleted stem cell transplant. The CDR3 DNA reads TGTGCCACCACGGCCGGAATAGGAGAGACCCAGTACTTC. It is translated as CATTAGIGETQYF.